This T cell receptor beta chain originates from a study of T cell responses to AZD1222 COVID-19 vaccine. Findings and limits, study-wide: Clonal diversity was possibly underestimated; the donors were predominantly white British and more often female. No repertoire was sampled before or during the peak T cell response, only after it. Two doses of AZD1222 preceded a rise in Spike-specific TCR breadth and depth. Dominant at 160-218 and 743-854, vaccine-associated CD4 TCRs also spanned spike.

Using immunoSEQ multiplex PCR, the repertoire was profiled, and TCRdb retains in-frame clones only, with some absent. The table has about 94,000 clones, 85% seen once. On this clone itself: Its specificity is not known.

Germline CDR1 reads GTSNPN; CDR2 reads SVGIG (reference sequence). The CDR3 sequence is 13 residues long. The J segment lost 13 bases and the V segment lost 2 bases, leaving 8 bases of the junction unmatched. Specimen: peripheral blood, collected 28 days after the second AZD1222 dose. The chain carries TRBV30 and TRBJ1-6, with TRBD1 identical over 7 bases. The TCR originated in an adult who received the AZD1222 COVID-19 vaccine. The CDR3 loop is CAWSLSGGSPLHF. DNA of the CDR3: TGTGCCTGGAGTCTCTCAGGGGGTAGCCCCCTCCACTTT. Full variable domain (outside the CDR3, taken from reference TRBV30 and TRBJ1-6): SQTIHQWPATLVQPVGSPLSLECTVEGTSNPNLYWYRQAAGRGLQLLFYSVGIGQISSEVPQNLSASRPQDRQFILSSKKLLLSDSGFYLCAWSLSGGSPLHFGNGTRLTVT.